The rows below give T cell receptor beta chains drawn from one sample of a study of shared clonotypes between healthy human individuals. The repertoire was sequenced with immunoSEQ multiplex PCR; TCRdb's copy has only in-frame clones and lacks some. Among millions of clones listed, about 92% were seen once. Material: naive CD8+ T cells from PBMCs. The origin of the receptors is a man aged 18 to 30 in good health. Some clones in this sample may be carry-over from other donors' samples. CDR3s include the opening cysteine and the closing phenylalanine or tryptophan. A D gene is named only where the DNA matches it firmly. Size values are once, few and many counts, or a class for expanded clones, and some rows have none.

size: -
length: 13
D: -
J: TRBJ1-1
V: TRBV27
DNA: TGTGCCAGCAGTTTTGGAGGTAGGACTGAAGCTTTCTTT
CDR3: CASSFGGRTEAFF

size: -
length: 16
D: TRBD1
J: TRBJ2-7
V: TRBV10-3
DNA: TGTGCCATCTCCCCGAGCCAGGGGGCGCAACACTACGAGCAGTACTTC
CDR3: CAISPSQGAQHYEQYF

size: -
length: 13
D: TRBD2
J: TRBJ2-1
V: TRBV9
DNA: TGTGCCAGCAGGGCGGGCGGGAGCGATGAGCAGTTCTTC
CDR3: CASRAGGSDEQFF

size: -
length: 13
D: -
J: TRBJ2-5
V: TRBV30
DNA: TGTGCCTGGAGTGTACTTCACAGGAATGAGCAGTACTTC
CDR3: CAWSVLHRNEQYF

size: once
length: 16
D: TRBD2
J: TRBJ2-7
V: TRBV14
DNA: TGTGCCAGCAGCCGAGGGCCGGGAGGGAGTTTATACGAGCAGTACTTC
CDR3: CASSRGPGGSLYEQYF

size: -
length: 13
D: TRBD2
J: TRBJ2-7
V: TRBV7-8
DNA: TGTGCCAGCAGGGGGACTAGCCTGTACGAGCAGTACTTC
CDR3: CASRGTSLYEQYF

size: -
length: 15
D: -
J: TRBJ2-5
V: TRBV19
DNA: TGTGCCAGTAGTCCTCAGGACAGAGGTCAAGAGACCCAGTACTTC
CDR3: CASSPQDRGQETQYF

size: -
length: 15
D: -
J: TRBJ2-1
V: TRBV11-2
DNA: TGTGCCAGCAGCTTGCTAGTATCCTCCTACAATGAGCAGTTCTTC
CDR3: CASSLLVSSYNEQFF

size: -
length: 15
D: TRBD1
J: TRBJ1-2
V: TRBV6-5
DNA: TGTGCCAGCAGAGTAAGACAGGGGGCCTTCTATGGCTACACCTTC
CDR3: CASRVRQGAFYGYTF

size: -
length: 15
D: TRBD1
J: TRBJ1-5
V: TRBV9
DNA: TGTGCCAGCAGCGGGGGGACAGGGGTAGGTCAGCCCCAGCATTTT
CDR3: CASSGGTGVGQPQHF

size: -
length: 12
D: -
J: TRBJ1-2
V: TRBV30
DNA: TGTGCCTGGAGTTCGTCTGAGTATGGCTACACCTTC
CDR3: CAWSSSEYGYTF

size: -
length: 16
D: -
J: TRBJ2-2
V: TRBV7-9
DNA: TGTGCCAGCAGCTCATTAGACCGGGACGTAACCGGGGAGCTGTTTTTT
CDR3: CASSSLDRDVTGELFF

size: -
length: 11
D: -
J: TRBJ2-7
V: TRBV20-1
DNA: TGCAGTGCTAGAGCCGTTTACGAGCAGTACTTC
CDR3: CSARAVYEQYF

size: -
length: 16
D: -
J: TRBJ2-7
V: TRBV27
DNA: TGTGCCAGCAGTTGGAGTCGGGGAGAGTACTCCTACGAGCAGTACTTC
CDR3: CASSWSRGEYSYEQYF

size: -
length: 14
D: TRBD2
J: TRBJ2-7
V: TRBV2
DNA: TGTGCCAGCAGCCCTCTCGGGAGGGCCTACGAGCAGTACTTC
CDR3: CASSPLGRAYEQYF

size: once
length: 13
D: TRBD2
J: TRBJ2-7
V: TRBV15
DNA: TGTGCCACCGGAGGGACTACCCGCTACGAGCAGTACTTC
CDR3: CATGGTTRYEQYF

size: few
length: 15
D: -
J: TRBJ1-1
V: TRBV15
DNA: TGTGCCACCAGCAGAGCGGCAGGGAAAAACACTGAAGCTTTCTTT
CDR3: CATSRAAGKNTEAFF